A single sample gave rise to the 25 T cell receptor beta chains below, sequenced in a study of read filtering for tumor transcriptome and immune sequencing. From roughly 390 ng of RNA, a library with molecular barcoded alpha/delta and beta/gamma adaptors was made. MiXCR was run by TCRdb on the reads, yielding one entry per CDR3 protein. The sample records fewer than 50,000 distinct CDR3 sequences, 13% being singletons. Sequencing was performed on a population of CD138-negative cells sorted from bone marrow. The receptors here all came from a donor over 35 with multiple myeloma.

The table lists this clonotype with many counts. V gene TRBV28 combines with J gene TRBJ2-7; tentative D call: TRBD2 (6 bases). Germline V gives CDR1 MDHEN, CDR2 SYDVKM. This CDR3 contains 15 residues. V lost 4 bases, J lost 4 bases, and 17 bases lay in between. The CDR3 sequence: CASSSETRVGYEQYF. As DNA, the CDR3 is TGTGCCAGCAGTTCGGAGACTAGAGTGGGGTACGAGCAGTACTTC.

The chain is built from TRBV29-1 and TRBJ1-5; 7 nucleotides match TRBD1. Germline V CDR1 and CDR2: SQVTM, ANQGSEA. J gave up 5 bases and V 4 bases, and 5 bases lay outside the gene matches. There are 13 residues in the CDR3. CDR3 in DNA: TGCAGCGTTGGGTCAGGGACAGATCAGCCCCAGCATTTT. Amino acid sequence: CSVGSGTDQPQHF.

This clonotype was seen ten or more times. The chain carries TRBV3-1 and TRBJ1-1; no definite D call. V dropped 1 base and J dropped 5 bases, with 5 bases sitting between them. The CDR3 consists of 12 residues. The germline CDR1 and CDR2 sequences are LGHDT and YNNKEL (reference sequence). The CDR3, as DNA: TGTGCCAGCAGCCAAGCCGGGACTGAAGCTTTCTTT. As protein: CASSQAGTEAFF.

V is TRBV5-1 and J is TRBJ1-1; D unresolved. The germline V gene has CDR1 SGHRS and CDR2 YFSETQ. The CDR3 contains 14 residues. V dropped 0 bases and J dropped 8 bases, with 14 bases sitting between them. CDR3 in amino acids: CASSLAPGTTEAFF. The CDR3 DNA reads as TGCGCCAGCAGCTTGGCCCCGGGAACCACCGAAGCTTTCTTT. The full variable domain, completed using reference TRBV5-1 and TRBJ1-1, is KAGVTQTPRYLIKTRGQQVTLSCSPISGHRSVSWYQQTPGQGLQFLFEYFSETQRNKGNFPGRFSGRQFSNSRSEMNVSTLELGDSALYLCASSLAPGTTEAFFGQGTRLTVV.

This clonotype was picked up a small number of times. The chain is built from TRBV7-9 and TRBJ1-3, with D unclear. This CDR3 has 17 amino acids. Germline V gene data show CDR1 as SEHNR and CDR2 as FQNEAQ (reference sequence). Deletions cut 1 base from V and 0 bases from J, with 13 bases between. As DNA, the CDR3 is TGTGCCAGCAGCTTAGAGGCAGGTTGGAGCTCTGGAAACACCATATATTTT. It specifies CASSLEAGWSSGNTIYF.

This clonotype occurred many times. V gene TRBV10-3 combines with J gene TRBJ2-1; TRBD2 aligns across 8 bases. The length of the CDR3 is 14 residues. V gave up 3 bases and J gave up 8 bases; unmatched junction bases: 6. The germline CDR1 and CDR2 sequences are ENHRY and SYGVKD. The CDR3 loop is CAISDSSGSDEQFF. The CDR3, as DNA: TGTGCCATCAGTGATTCGAGCGGGAGCGATGAGCAGTTCTTC.

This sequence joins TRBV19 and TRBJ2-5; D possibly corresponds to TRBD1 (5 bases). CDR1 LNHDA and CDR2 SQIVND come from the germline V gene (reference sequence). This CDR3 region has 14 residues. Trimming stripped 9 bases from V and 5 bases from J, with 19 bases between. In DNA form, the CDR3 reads TGTGCCAGCGCTATGACAGTGGGTGTCGAGACCCAGTACTTC. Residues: CASAMTVGVETQYF.

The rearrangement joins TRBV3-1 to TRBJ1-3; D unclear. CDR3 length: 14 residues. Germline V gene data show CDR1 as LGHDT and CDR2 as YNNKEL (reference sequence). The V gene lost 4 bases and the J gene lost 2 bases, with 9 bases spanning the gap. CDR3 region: CASSREQTGNTIYF. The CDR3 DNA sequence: TGTGCCAGCAGCCGGGAGCAGACTGGAAACACCATATATTTT.

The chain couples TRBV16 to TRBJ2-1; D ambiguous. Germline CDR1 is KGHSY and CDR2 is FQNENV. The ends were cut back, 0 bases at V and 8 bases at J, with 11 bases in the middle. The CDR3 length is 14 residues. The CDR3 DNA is TGTGCCAGCAGCCAATCGCCTAGGAGCGATGAGCAGTTCTTC. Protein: CASSQSPRSDEQFF.

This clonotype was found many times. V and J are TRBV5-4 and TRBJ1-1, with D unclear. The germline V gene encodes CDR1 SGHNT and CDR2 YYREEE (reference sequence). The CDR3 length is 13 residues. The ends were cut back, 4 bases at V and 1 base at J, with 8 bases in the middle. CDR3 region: CASSRDKNTEAFF. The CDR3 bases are TGTGCCAGCAGCCGCGACAAGAACACTGAAGCTTTCTTT.

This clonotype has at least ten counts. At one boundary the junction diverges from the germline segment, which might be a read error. CDR3 in DNA: TGCAGCGCTAAAGAACCGGGACAGGGGGCGGGCGGGGCCAACGTCCTGACTTTC. Encoded protein: CSAKEPGQGAGGANVLTF. J is TRBJ2-6 and V is TRBV20-1, with TRBD1 identical over 12 bases. The CDR3 contains 18 residues. Germline loops: CDR1 DFQATT, CDR2 SNEGSKA (reference sequence).

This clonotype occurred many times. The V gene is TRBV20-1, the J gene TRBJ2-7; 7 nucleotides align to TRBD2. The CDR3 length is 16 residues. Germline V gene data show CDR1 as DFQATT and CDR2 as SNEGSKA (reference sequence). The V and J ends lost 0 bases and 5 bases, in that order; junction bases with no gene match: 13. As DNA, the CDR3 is TGCAGTGCTAGAGATTGGACTACTTGCGGGAGCCACGAGCAGTACTTC. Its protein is CSARDWTTCGSHEQYF.

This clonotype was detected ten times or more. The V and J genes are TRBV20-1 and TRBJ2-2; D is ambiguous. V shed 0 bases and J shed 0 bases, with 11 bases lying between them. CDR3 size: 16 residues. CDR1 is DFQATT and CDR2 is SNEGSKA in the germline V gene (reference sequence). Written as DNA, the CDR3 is TGCAGTGCTAGAGATCCACGGGCTCCGAACACCGGGGAGCTGTTTTTT. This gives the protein CSARDPRAPNTGELFF.

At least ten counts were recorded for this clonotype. CDR3 sequence (DNA): TGCGCCAGCAGCCAAGATCGGCCTAGCGGTATAAGGACCCAGTACTTC. Translation: CASSQDRPSGIRTQYF. The V gene is TRBV4-3, the J gene TRBJ2-5; 7 nucleotides match TRBD2. V lost 0 bases, J lost 7 bases, and 11 bases stayed unmatched. Looked up from germline, CDR1 is LGHNA and CDR2 is YSLEER. The CDR3 is 16 residues long.

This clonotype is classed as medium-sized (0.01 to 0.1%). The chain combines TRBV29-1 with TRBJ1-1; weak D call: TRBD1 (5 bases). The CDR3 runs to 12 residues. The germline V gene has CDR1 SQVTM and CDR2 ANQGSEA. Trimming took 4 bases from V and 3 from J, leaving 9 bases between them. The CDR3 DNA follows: TGCAGCGTTGGGAGGGGTGACACTGAAGCTTTCTTT. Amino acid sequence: CSVGRGDTEAFF.

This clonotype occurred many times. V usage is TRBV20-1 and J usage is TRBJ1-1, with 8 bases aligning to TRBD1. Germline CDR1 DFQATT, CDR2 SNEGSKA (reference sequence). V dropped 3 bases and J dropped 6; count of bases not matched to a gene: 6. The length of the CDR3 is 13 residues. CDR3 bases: TGCAGTGCTAGCCAAGGACAGGGCCCTGAAGCTTTCTTT. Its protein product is CSASQGQGPEAFF.

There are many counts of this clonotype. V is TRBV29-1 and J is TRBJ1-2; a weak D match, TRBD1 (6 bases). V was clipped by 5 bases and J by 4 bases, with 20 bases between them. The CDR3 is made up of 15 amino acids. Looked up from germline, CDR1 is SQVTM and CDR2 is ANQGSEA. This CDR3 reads CSVSSGQKKFYGYTF. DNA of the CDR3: TGCAGCGTTTCATCTGGACAGAAAAAGTTCTATGGCTACACCTTC.

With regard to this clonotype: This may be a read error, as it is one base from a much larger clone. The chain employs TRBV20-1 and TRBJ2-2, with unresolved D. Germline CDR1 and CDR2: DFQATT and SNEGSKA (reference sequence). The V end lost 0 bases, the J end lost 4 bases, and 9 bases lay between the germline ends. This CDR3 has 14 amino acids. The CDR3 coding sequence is TGCAGTGCTAGAGATCAGACGTCCACCGGGGAGCTGTTTTTT. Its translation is CSARDQTSTGELFF.

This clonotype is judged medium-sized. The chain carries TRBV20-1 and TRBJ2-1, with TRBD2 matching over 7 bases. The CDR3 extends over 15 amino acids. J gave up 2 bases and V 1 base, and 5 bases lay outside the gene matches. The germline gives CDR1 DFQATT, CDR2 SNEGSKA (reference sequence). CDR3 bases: TGCAGTGCTAGAGGAAGACTAGCTACCTACAATGAGCAGTTCTTC. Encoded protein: CSARGRLATYNEQFF.

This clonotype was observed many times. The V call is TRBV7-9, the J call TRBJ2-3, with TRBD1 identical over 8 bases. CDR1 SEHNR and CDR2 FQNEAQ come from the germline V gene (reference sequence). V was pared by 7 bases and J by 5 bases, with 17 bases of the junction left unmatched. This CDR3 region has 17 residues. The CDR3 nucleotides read TGTGCCAGCACCTATTACCCAACAGGACAGGGACGAGATACGCAGTATTTT. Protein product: CASTYYPTGQGRDTQYF.

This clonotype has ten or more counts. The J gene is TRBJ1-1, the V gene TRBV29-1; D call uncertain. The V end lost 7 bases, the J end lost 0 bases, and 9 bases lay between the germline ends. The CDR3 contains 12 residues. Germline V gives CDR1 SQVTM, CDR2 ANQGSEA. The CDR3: CSAGFMNTEAFF. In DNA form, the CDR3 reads TGCAGCGCTGGATTCATGAACACTGAAGCTTTCTTT.

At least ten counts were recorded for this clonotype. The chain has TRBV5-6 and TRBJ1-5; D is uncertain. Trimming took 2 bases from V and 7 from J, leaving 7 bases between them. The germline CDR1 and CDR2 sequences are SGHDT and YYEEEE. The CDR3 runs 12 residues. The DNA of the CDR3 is TGTGCCAGCAGCTTAAAGGGCCAGCCCCAGCATTTT. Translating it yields CASSLKGQPQHF.

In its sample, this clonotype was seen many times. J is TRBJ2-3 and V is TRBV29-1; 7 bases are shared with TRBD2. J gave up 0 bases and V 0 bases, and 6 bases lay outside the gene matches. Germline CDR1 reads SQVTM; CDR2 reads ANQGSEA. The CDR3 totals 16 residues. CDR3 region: CSVEDRAGASTDTQYF. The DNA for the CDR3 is TGCAGCGTTGAAGATAGGGCGGGAGCTAGCACAGATACGCAGTATTTT.

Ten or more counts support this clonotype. In DNA, the CDR3 is TGTGCCAGCAGTGAAGTTCGGGAGGGGGAGTCCACTAATGAAAAACTGTTTTTT. It encodes CASSEVREGESTNEKLFF. J is TRBJ1-4 and V is TRBV6-1, with a possible D match to TRBD1 (6 bases). Per the germline V gene, CDR1 is MNHNS and CDR2 is SASEGT. CDR3 length: 18 residues. The V gene lost 1 base and the J gene lost 2 bases, with 17 bases spanning the gap.

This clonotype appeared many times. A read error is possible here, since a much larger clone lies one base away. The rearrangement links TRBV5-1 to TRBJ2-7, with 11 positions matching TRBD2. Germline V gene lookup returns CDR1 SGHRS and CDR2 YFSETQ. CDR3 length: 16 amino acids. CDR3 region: CASSTTTSGSRYGQYF. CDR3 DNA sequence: TGCGCCAGCAGCACCACTACTAGCGGGAGTCGATACGGGCAGTACTTC.